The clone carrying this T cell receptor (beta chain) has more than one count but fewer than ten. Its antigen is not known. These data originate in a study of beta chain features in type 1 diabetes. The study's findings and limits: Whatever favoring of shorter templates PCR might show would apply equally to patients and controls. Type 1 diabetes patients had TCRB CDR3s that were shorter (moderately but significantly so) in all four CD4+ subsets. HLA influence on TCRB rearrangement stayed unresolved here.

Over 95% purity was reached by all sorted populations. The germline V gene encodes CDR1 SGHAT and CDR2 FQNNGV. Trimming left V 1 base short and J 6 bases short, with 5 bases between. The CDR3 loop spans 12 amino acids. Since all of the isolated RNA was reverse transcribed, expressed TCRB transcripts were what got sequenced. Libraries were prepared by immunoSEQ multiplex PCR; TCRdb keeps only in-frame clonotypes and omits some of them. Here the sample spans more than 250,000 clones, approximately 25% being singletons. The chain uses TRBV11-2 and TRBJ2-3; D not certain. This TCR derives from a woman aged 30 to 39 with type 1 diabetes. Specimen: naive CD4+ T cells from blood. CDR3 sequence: CASSLVFDTQYF. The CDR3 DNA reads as TGTGCCAGCAGCTTAGTCTTTGATACGCAGTATTTT.